Following are 23 T cell receptor beta chains from one sample sequenced in a study of cytomegalovirus exposure and HLA in healthy donors. PCR used 60 Vbeta primers and 13 Jbeta primers. TCRdb's table, derived via immunoSEQ multiplex PCR, lists solely in-frame clones and lacks some. The sample lists 110,000 to 150,000 clones, about 75% occurring once. Sequenced input: PBMCs. Source of these receptors: a man in his 60s in good health and CMV-seronegative.

The chain recombines TRBV29-1 with TRBJ2-7, with TRBD1 identical over 7 bases. The germline gives CDR1 SQVTM, CDR2 ANQGSEA. V lost 1 base, J lost 6 bases, and 9 bases stayed unmatched. CDR3 length equals 14 residues. The CDR3 sequence is CSVEVVAAGGEQYF. As DNA, the CDR3 is TGCAGCGTTGAAGTGGTCGCAGCAGGGGGCGAGCAGTACTTC.

The J gene is TRBJ2-7, the V gene TRBV7-3, with D tentatively TRBD1 (6 bases). The CDR3 is 14 residues long. V was shortened by 5 bases and J by 0 bases, with 11 bases between the two germline ends. The germline V gene encodes CDR1 SGHTA and CDR2 FQGTGA. This CDR3 is CASSRTASSYEQYF. In DNA, the CDR3 is TGTGCCAGCAGCAGGACAGCTAGCTCCTACGAGCAGTACTTC.

The V gene is TRBV6-5, the J gene TRBJ1-2; D remains unclear. This CDR3 spans 13 amino acids. Germline values: CDR1 MNHEY, CDR2 SVGAGI. The V end lost 2 bases, the J end lost 3 bases, and 7 bases lay between the germline ends. In DNA form, the CDR3 reads TGTGCCAGCAGTTACGAGGGCGACTATGGCTACACCTTC. Translated, it gives CASSYEGDYGYTF.

This sequence joins TRBV10-3 and TRBJ2-2; 8 nucleotides match TRBD1. There are 15 residues in the CDR3. V dropped 11 bases and J dropped 6; count of bases not matched to a gene: 14. Germline V gene data show CDR1 as ENHRY and CDR2 as SYGVKD. The CDR3 sequence is CASLRTGRNAGELFF. In DNA form, the CDR3 reads TGTGCCTCCTTGAGGACAGGGAGAAATGCCGGGGAGCTGTTTTTT.

In nucleotides, the CDR3 is TGCAGCGTTGAAGGAGGGCAGACCTTC. It yields the protein CSVEGGQTF. This chain joins TRBV29-1 and TRBJ1-2, with D unclear. V lost 1 base and J 14 bases, leaving 8 bases between the germline ends. Germline V gene lookup returns CDR1 SQVTM and CDR2 ANQGSEA. The CDR3 loop spans 9 amino acids.

This clone was seen only a few times. The V gene is TRBV29-1, the J gene TRBJ2-1; 11 nucleotides align to TRBD2. This CDR3 has 13 residues. V shed 6 bases, J shed 13 bases, and the junction held 11 bases outside the gene matches. CDR1 SQVTM and CDR2 ANQGSEA come from the germline V gene. The CDR3 protein is CSVAETLAGEQFF. The CDR3, as DNA: TGCAGCGTCGCAGAGACACTAGCGGGAGAACAGTTCTTC.

The chain uses TRBV18 and TRBJ1-1, with 7 bases lining up with TRBD1. The CDR3 spans 13 residues. Germline loops: CDR1 KGHSH, CDR2 LQKENI. V trimming: 3 bases; J trimming: 3 bases; junction bases outside the gene matches: 1. This chain's CDR3 is CASSPDRDTEAFF. The CDR3 DNA is TGTGCCAGCTCACCCGACAGGGACACTGAAGCTTTCTTT.

CDR3 sequence reads: CASSYRWGRGFEAFF. Here the CDR3 DNA reads TGTGCCAGCAGCTACCGCTGGGGGAGGGGGTTTGAAGCTTTCTTT. The chain recombines TRBV7-3 with TRBJ1-1; a weak D match, TRBD1 (6 bases). The V gene lost 4 bases and the J gene lost 7 bases, with 19 bases spanning the gap. The CDR3 length is 15 residues. Germline-derived CDR1 and CDR2 are SGHTA and FQGTGA.

The rearrangement links TRBV6-5 to TRBJ2-5; a possible D gene is TRBD2 (7 bases). The CDR3 has 14 residues. Germline V CDR1 and CDR2: MNHEY, SVGAGI. Trimming removed 6 bases from V and 4 bases from J, with 15 bases in between. The CDR3: CASRPLGGPETQYF. DNA of the CDR3: TGTGCCAGCAGGCCACTGGGGGGGCCAGAGACCCAGTACTTC.

This clone was counted a few times. This rearrangement joins TRBV28 to TRBJ1-1; TRBD1 aligns across 7 bases. The V gene end was trimmed by 8 bases and the J gene end by 2 bases; junction bases not matched to a gene: 11. CDR1 is MDHEN, CDR2 SYDVKM, per germline. This CDR3 has 15 residues. CDR3: CASVPGGTINTEAFF. In nucleotides, the CDR3 is TGTGCCAGCGTCCCAGGGGGTACCATAAACACTGAAGCTTTCTTT.

The chain couples TRBV5-1 to TRBJ2-7, with TRBD2 matching over 7 bases. Germline V CDR1 and CDR2: SGHRS, YFSETQ. Trimming removed 1 base from V and 0 bases from J; junction bases left unmatched: 10. This CDR3 has 17 amino acids. The CDR3 nucleotides read TGCGCCAGCAGCTTGATGTTAGCGGGCCCCCCCTCCTACGAGCAGTACTTC. Translated, it gives CASSLMLAGPPSYEQYF. The whole variable domain, remainder taken from reference TRBV5-1 and TRBJ2-7, is KAGVTQTPRYLIKTRGQQVTLSCSPISGHRSVSWYQQTPGQGLQFLFEYFSETQRNKGNFPGRFSGRQFSNSRSEMNVSTLELGDSALYLCASSLMLAGPPSYEQYFGPGTRLTVT.

In this sample, this clone turned up a few times. The chain is built from TRBV27 and TRBJ1-2; 7 bases fit TRBD1. The CDR3 covers 13 residues. The J segment lost 8 bases and the V segment lost 5 bases, leaving 8 bases of the junction unmatched. The V gene's germline CDR1 is MNHEY and CDR2 SMNVEV (reference sequence). Here the CDR3 reads CASSRQGRQGYTF. The CDR3 DNA reads as TGTGCCAGCAGTCGACAGGGTCGTCAGGGCTACACCTTC.

The chain is built from TRBV15 and TRBJ1-3; no reliable D call. The V end lost 8 bases, the J end lost 2 bases, and 10 bases lay between the germline ends. The CDR3 spans 13 residues. From germline, CDR1 is LNHNV and CDR2 YYDKDF (reference sequence). The CDR3 bases are TGTGCCACCCGAGGCTCTCCTGGAAACACCATATATTTT. This gives the protein CATRGSPGNTIYF.

This clone occurred a few times. This chain joins TRBV10-3 and TRBJ2-7, with D perhaps matching TRBD2 (6 bases). Trimming took 10 bases from V and 0 from J, leaving 13 bases between them. CDR1 and CDR2 (germline): ENHRY, SYGVKD. This CDR3 is 13 amino acids long. Written as DNA, the CDR3 is TGTGCCAGCCGCGGGGACCGCTCCTACGAGCAGTACTTC. Translation gives CASRGDRSYEQYF.

The chain employs TRBV10-3 and TRBJ1-1; 8 bases are shared with TRBD1. V lost 2 bases and J lost 4; bases outside the gene matches: 9. The length of the CDR3 is 16 residues. Germline V gives CDR1 ENHRY, CDR2 SYGVKD. The DNA for the CDR3 is TGTGCCATCAGTGAGGGACAGGGTGGGTTAGGCACTGAAGCTTTCTTT. Translating gives CAISEGQGGLGTEAFF.

This clone was observed once. The chain employs TRBV29-1 and TRBJ2-1, with a tentative D call TRBD2 (5 bases). V lost 4 bases, J lost 5 bases, and 9 bases lay in between. CDR3 size: 12 residues. CDR1 is SQVTM, CDR2 ANQGSEA, per germline. CDR3 in amino acids: CSVVRADNEQFF. The DNA of the CDR3 is TGCAGCGTTGTAAGAGCGGACAATGAGCAGTTCTTC.

The rearrangement joins TRBV7-2 to TRBJ2-3, with D tentatively TRBD1 (5 bases). CDR3 size: 15 residues. V lost 3 bases and J 6 bases, leaving 16 bases between the germline ends. Germline V gene data show CDR1 as SGHTA and CDR2 as FQGNSA. The CDR3 DNA follows: TGTGCCAGCAGCTTCCAGGGCGCGACTCTTGATACGCAGTATTTT. Its translation: CASSFQGATLDTQYF.

This clone was seen a handful of times. The V gene is TRBV5-6, the J gene TRBJ2-2; 7 bases agree with TRBD1. Germline CDR1 is SGHDT and CDR2 is YYEEEE. This CDR3 spans 19 amino acids. J lost 0 bases, V lost 3 bases, and 14 bases had no gene match. As DNA, the CDR3 is TGTGCCAGCAGCTGGTACTTCCGGGACAGCCCTACGAACACCGGGGAGCTGTTTTTT. Its protein product is CASSWYFRDSPTNTGELFF. The full variable domain, rest sourced from reference TRBV5-6 and TRBJ2-2, is DAGVTQSPTHLIKTRGQQVTLRCSPKSGHDTVSWYQQALGQGPQFIFQYYEEEERQRGNFPDRFSGHQFPNYSSELNVNALLLGDSALYLCASSWYFRDSPTNTGELFFGEGSRLTVL.

This clone appeared a single time. Here the CDR3 reads CASSELAGPVRAGELFF. For the CDR3, the DNA is TGTGCCAGCAGTGAATTAGCGGGGCCCGTTAGGGCCGGGGAGCTGTTTTTT. The rearrangement uses TRBV25-1 and TRBJ2-2; 8 positions agree with TRBD2. Germline CDR1 and CDR2: MGHDK and SYGVNS. The CDR3 is 17 residues long. The V and J ends lost 1 base and 6 bases, in that order; junction bases with no gene match: 10.

In this sample, this clone turned up a few times. The chain couples TRBV4-2 to TRBJ1-5, with TRBD1 matching 8 bases. Germline V lookup: CDR1 LGHNA, CDR2 YNFKEQ. The V gene end was trimmed by 1 base and the J gene end by 2 bases; junction bases not matched to a gene: 4. This CDR3 region has 16 residues. CDR3 in DNA: TGTGCCAGCAGCCAAGGTGGACAGGGTGGCAATCAGCCCCAGCATTTT. This translates into CASSQGGQGGNQPQHF.

The CDR3 reads CASSSDRGARGGHNEQFF. The CDR3 DNA sequence: TGTGCCAGCAGCTCGGACAGGGGGGCTAGGGGGGGGCACAATGAGCAGTTCTTC. The rearrangement joins TRBV5-4 to TRBJ2-1; TRBD1 matches at 10 bases. The J segment lost 5 bases and the V segment lost 3 bases, leaving 14 bases of the junction unmatched. CDR3 size: 18 residues. CDR1 SGHNT and CDR2 YYREEE come from the germline V gene (reference sequence).

The chain links TRBV5-6 to TRBJ1-1; D remains unclear. The CDR3 length is 13 residues. With 3 bases removed from V and 4 bases from J, the gap between germline ends came to 10 bases. The germline CDR1 and CDR2 sequences are SGHDT and YYEEEE. The CDR3 DNA sequence: TGTGCCAGCAGCTCTGACTGGAGCACTGAAGCTTTCTTT. The encoded protein is CASSSDWSTEAFF. Variable domain in full (rest from reference TRBV5-6 and TRBJ1-1): DAGVTQSPTHLIKTRGQQVTLRCSPKSGHDTVSWYQQALGQGPQFIFQYYEEEERQRGNFPDRFSGHQFPNYSSELNVNALLLGDSALYLCASSSDWSTEAFFGQGTRLTVV.

The chain has TRBV19 and TRBJ1-4; D ambiguous. The CDR3 has 15 amino acids. Trimming took off 3 bases at V and 8 bases at J, with 16 bases between the two ends. Germline-derived CDR1 and CDR2 are LNHDA and SQIVND (reference sequence). The CDR3 here is CASSMSRGSNEKLFF. The CDR3 coding sequence is TGTGCCAGTAGTATGTCCCGAGGGTCAAACGAAAAACTGTTTTTT.